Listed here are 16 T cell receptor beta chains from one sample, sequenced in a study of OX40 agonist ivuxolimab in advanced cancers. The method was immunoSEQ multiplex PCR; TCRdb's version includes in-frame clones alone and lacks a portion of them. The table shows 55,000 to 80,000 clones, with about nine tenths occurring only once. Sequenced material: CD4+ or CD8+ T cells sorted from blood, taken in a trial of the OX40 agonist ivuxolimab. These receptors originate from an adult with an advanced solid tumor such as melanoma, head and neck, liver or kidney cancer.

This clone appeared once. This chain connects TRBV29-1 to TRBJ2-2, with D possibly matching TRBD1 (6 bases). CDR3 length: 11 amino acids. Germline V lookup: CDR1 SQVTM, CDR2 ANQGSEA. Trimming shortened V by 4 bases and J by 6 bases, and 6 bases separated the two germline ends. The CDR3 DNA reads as TGCAGCGTTGGGGGGCCCGGGGAGCTGTTTTTT. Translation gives CSVGGPGELFF.

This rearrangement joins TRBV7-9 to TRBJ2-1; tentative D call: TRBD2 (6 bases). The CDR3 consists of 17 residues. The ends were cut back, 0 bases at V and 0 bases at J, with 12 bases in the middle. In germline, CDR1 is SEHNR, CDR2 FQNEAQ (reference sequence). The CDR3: CASSLARDSYSYNEQFF. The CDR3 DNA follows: TGTGCCAGCAGCTTAGCGAGGGACTCTTACTCCTACAATGAGCAGTTCTTC. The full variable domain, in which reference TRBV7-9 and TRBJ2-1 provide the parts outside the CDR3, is DTGVSQNPRHKITKRGQNVTFRCDPISEHNRLYWYRQTLGQGPEFLTYFQNEAQLEKSRLLSDRFSAERPKGSFSTLEIQRTEQGDSAMYLCASSLARDSYSYNEQFFGPGTRLTVL.

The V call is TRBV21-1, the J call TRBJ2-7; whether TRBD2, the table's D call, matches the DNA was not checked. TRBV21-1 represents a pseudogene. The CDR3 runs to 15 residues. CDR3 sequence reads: CASSAMIAGAYEQYF. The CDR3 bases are TGTGCCAGCAGCGCCATGATAGCGGGCGCCTACGAGCAGTACTTC.

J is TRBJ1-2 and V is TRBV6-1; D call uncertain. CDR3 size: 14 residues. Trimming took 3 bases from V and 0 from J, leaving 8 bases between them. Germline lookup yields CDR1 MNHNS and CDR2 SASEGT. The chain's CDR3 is CASSEIGSNYGYTF. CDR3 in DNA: TGTGCCAGCAGTGAGATAGGGTCTAACTATGGCTACACCTTC.

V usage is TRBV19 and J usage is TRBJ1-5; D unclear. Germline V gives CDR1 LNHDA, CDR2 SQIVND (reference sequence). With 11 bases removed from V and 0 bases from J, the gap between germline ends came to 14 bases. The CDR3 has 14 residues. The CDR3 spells CAGLRSISNQPQHF. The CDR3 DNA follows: TGTGCCGGACTAAGGTCTATTAGCAATCAGCCCCAGCATTTT.

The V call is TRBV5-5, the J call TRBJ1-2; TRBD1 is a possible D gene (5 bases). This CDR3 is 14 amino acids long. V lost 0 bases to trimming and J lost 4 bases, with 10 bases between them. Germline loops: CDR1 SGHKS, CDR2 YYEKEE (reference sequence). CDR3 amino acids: CASSLAQGAYGYTF. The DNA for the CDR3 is TGTGCCAGCAGCTTGGCGCAGGGTGCCTATGGCTACACCTTC.

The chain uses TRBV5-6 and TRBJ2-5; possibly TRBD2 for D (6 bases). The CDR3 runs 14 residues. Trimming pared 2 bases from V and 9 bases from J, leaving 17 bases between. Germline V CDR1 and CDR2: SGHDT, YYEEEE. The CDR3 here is CASSLLEGPGSQYF. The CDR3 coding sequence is TGTGCCAGCAGCTTATTGGAGGGCCCAGGGTCCCAGTACTTC.

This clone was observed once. CDR3 sequence: CASSLPRNTEAFF. The DNA for the CDR3 is TGTGCCAGCAGCTTACCGAGGAACACTGAAGCTTTCTTT. The chain links TRBV7-9 to TRBJ1-1, with no clear D. The V end was cut by 2 bases, the J end by 1 base, with 5 bases between. The CDR3 sequence is 13 residues long. Per the germline V gene, CDR1 is SEHNR and CDR2 is FQNEAQ (reference sequence).

CDR3 in DNA: TGTGCCAGCAGTCGCTTTGCTGGGCGCGATGAGCAGTTCTTC. Translated, it gives CASSRFAGRDEQFF. V gene TRBV6-5 combines with J gene TRBJ2-1, with D hard to call. CDR3 length: 14 amino acids. From germline, CDR1 is MNHEY and CDR2 SVGAGI. V was cut by 5 bases and J by 8 bases, with 16 bases left in between.

The CDR3 sequence: CASSDSNYGYTF. CDR3 bases: TGTGCCAGCAGTGACAGTAACTATGGCTACACCTTC. The chain is built from TRBV2 and TRBJ1-2; D is uncertain. Between the trimmed V and J ends, which lost 3 bases and 1 base, there was a span of 3 bases. Germline lookup yields CDR1 SNHLY and CDR2 FYNNEI. This CDR3 spans 12 amino acids.

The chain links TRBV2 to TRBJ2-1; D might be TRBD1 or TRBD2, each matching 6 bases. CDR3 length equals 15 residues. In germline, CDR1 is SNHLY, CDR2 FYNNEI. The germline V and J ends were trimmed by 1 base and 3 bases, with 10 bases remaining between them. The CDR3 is CASSEGGGIYNEQFF. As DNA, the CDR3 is TGTGCCAGCAGTGAAGGAGGGGGGATCTACAATGAGCAGTTCTTC.

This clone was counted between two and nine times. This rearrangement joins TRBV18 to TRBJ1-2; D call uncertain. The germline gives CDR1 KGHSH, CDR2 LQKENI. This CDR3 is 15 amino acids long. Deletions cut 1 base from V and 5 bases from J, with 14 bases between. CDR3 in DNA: TGTGCCAGCTCACCACAGGACTCCCGCTGGTATGGCTACACCTTC. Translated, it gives CASSPQDSRWYGYTF.

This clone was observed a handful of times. In nucleotides, the CDR3 is TGTGCCAGCAGACGTCCCGGAGCCTACGAGCAGTACTTC. It specifies CASRRPGAYEQYF. The V call is TRBV6-7, the J call TRBJ2-7, with D unclear. TRBV6-7 is filed as an ORF, its function uncertain. The CDR3 spans 13 residues. The V end was cut by 6 bases, the J end by 2 bases, with 11 bases between.

CDR3 DNA: TGTGCCAGCAGGCCCGTGATGAACACCGGGGAGCTGTTTTTT. Protein sequence: CASRPVMNTGELFF. The chain carries TRBV6-5 and TRBJ2-2; no definite D call. CDR1 is MNHEY, CDR2 SVGAGI, per germline. The CDR3 is 14 residues long. The V gene lost 6 bases and the J gene lost 1 base, with 9 bases spanning the gap.

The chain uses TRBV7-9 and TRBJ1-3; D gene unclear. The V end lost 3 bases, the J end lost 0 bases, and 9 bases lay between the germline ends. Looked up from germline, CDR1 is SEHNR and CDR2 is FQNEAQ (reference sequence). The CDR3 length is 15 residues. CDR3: CASSLRRSSGNTIYF. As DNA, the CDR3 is TGTGCCAGCAGCTTGAGGCGGAGCTCTGGAAACACCATATATTTT.

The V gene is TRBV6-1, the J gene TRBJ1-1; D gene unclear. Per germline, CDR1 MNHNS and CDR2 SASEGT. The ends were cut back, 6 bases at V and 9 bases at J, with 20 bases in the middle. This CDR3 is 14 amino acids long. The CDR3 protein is CASSEPRASSKAFF. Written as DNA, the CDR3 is TGTGCCAGCAGCGAGCCTCGGGCCTCATCGAAAGCTTTCTTT.